This record concerns one TCR beta chain sequence. Its antigen is not identified. Via MiXCR, TCRdb re-called the RT-PCR reads, giving one row per CDR3 protein. This sample has some 480,000 distinct CDR3 sequences, with approximately 11% found just once. This record belongs to a study of response to subunit inactivated influenza vaccine. Study-level results: Each seasonal flu vaccination may recruit only limited new T cells, authors suggested.

In germline, CDR1 is MNHEY, CDR2 SMNVEV (reference sequence). The CDR3 loop spans 14 amino acids. Between the trimmed V and J ends, which lost 3 bases and 6 bases, there was a span of 15 bases. The material was PBMCs from blood, obtained around seven weeks after vaccination. The V and J genes are TRBV27 and TRBJ2-7; D not certain. The TCR sequence derives from a man over 45 who received an inactivated influenza vaccine. The CDR3 loop reads CASSFAAVRREQYF. In DNA form, the CDR3 reads TGTGCCAGCAGTTTCGCGGCAGTCCGACGCGAGCAGTACTTC.